These 12 T cell receptor beta chains were all obtained from the same sample, sequenced in a study of cytomegalovirus exposure and HLA in healthy donors. Both 60 Vbeta primers and 13 Jbeta primers went into the PCR. Data came from immunoSEQ multiplex PCR; TCRdb stores just in-frame clones and leaves some out. This table holds about 89,000 clones, roughly two thirds found once. The sample consisted of PBMCs. The origin of the receptors is a human donor in good health.

The gene calls are TRBV6-1 and TRBJ2-3; 7 bases line up with TRBD2. Trimming cost V 6 bases and J 1 base; bases outside gene matches: 4. Per the germline V gene, CDR1 is MNHNS and CDR2 is SASEGT. The CDR3 consists of 14 residues. DNA of the CDR3: TGTGCCAGCAGATCCACTAGCGGCACAGATACGCAGTATTTT. It encodes CASRSTSGTDTQYF.

V gene TRBV19 combines with J gene TRBJ2-5; 9 nucleotides match TRBD1. Trimming at V came to 7 bases and at J to 5 bases, leaving 11 bases not matched to a gene. This CDR3 region has 15 residues. Germline CDR1 reads LNHDA; CDR2 reads SQIVND (reference sequence). The CDR3 reads CASTSDRGRRETQYF. CDR3 nucleotide sequence: TGTGCCAGTACCTCGGACAGGGGTAGACGGGAGACCCAGTACTTC.

The genes are TRBV29-1 and TRBJ1-4; no definite D call. The CDR3 has 12 amino acids. Germline-derived CDR1 and CDR2 are SQVTM and ANQGSEA. The V end lost 5 bases, the J end lost 8 bases, and 12 bases lay between the germline ends. CDR3 sequence reads: CSVQVEFEKLFF. CDR3 coding DNA: TGCAGCGTTCAGGTGGAATTCGAAAAACTGTTTTTT.

The chain employs TRBV5-4 and TRBJ2-4; 11 bases are shared with TRBD1. Trimming removed 4 bases from V and 8 bases from J; junction bases left unmatched: 8. The CDR3 length is 15 residues. Germline CDR1 reads SGHNT; CDR2 reads YYREEE (reference sequence). This chain's CDR3 is CASSLPGQGGDIQYF. CDR3 DNA: TGTGCCAGCAGCCTGCCGGGACAGGGGGGTGACATTCAGTACTTC.

This chain joins TRBV5-1 and TRBJ2-1, with 11 bases matching TRBD2. V trimming: 1 base; J trimming: 5 bases; junction bases outside the gene matches: 2. This CDR3 contains 15 residues. The germline CDR1 and CDR2 sequences are SGHRS and YFSETQ. CDR3 bases: TGCGCCAGCAGCTTGATAGCGGGGGGGAACAATGAGCAGTTCTTC. Translating it yields CASSLIAGGNNEQFF.

This clone was detected only a few times. The V and J genes are TRBV29-1 and TRBJ2-1, with 9 bases identical to TRBD2. Germline lookup yields CDR1 SQVTM and CDR2 ANQGSEA. The length of the CDR3 is 15 residues. Trimming removed 6 bases from V and 7 bases from J; junction bases left unmatched: 13. In DNA, the CDR3 is TGCAGCGTCCAAGCGGGAGCGGGGGGCCGAAATGAGCAGTTCTTC. Its protein product is CSVQAGAGGRNEQFF.

This clone was observed a handful of times. The CDR3 here is CASSIVVREQYF. For the CDR3, the DNA is TGTGCCAGTAGTATAGTAGTACGGGAGCAGTACTTC. This rearrangement joins TRBV19 to TRBJ2-7, with D uncertain. V lost 1 base and J lost 7, with 8 bases in between. The CDR3 loop spans 12 amino acids. Germline-derived CDR1 and CDR2 are LNHDA and SQIVND (reference sequence).

The V call is TRBV7-3, the J call TRBJ2-2, with 10 bases lining up with TRBD2. CDR3 length: 16 amino acids. Germline V lookup: CDR1 SGHTA, CDR2 FQGTGA. V lost 5 bases, J lost 6 bases, and 9 bases stayed unmatched. The CDR3, as DNA: TGTGCCAGCAGCCTAAGGAGCGGGGGGGCCGCCGGGGAGCTGTTTTTT. Translating gives CASSLRSGGAAGELFF.

The J gene is TRBJ2-7, the V gene TRBV5-5; a weak D match, TRBD1 (9 bases). The germline V gene has CDR1 SGHKS and CDR2 YYEKEE (reference sequence). The CDR3 has 15 amino acids. The V gene lost 1 base and the J gene lost 11 bases, with 22 bases spanning the gap. The DNA of the CDR3 is TGTGCCAGCAGCTTGTTTATAGCGGGACAGGGAGAAAAGTACTTC. This gives the protein CASSLFIAGQGEKYF.

This clone was detected a few times. V gene TRBV29-1 combines with J gene TRBJ1-2; the D is unclear. The germline V gene has CDR1 SQVTM and CDR2 ANQGSEA. The CDR3 length is 14 residues. V gave up 6 bases and J gave up 8 bases, with 22 bases separating them. As DNA, the CDR3 is TGCAGCGTCCCCGGTCCGGGTGATTCGCGCGGCTACACCTTC. Translating gives CSVPGPGDSRGYTF.

This rearrangement joins TRBV5-6 to TRBJ1-1; 8 bases are shared with TRBD1. This CDR3 has 17 residues. In germline, CDR1 is SGHDT, CDR2 YYEEEE. V lost 4 bases, J lost 5 bases, and 16 bases stayed unmatched. The CDR3: CASSIAIVQGVWTEAFF. The DNA for the CDR3 is TGTGCCAGCAGCATTGCGATCGTACAGGGGGTATGGACTGAAGCTTTCTTT. The full variable domain, completed using reference TRBV5-6 and TRBJ1-1, is DAGVTQSPTHLIKTRGQQVTLRCSPKSGHDTVSWYQQALGQGPQFIFQYYEEEERQRGNFPDRFSGHQFPNYSSELNVNALLLGDSALYLCASSIAIVQGVWTEAFFGQGTRLTVV.

The rearrangement joins TRBV23-1 to TRBJ2-5, with 8 bases identical to TRBD1. TRBV23-1 is marked as an open reading frame, function uncertain. Trimming removed 6 bases from V and 2 bases from J; junction bases left unmatched: 8. The CDR3 spans 15 residues. CDR3 residues: CASSPDREIQETQYF. CDR3 DNA: TGCGCCAGCAGCCCGGACAGGGAAATACAAGAGACCCAGTACTTC.